This T cell receptor (beta chain) emerged from a study of graft-versus-host responses after intestinal transplantation listed by TCRdb under 2021. Background for the entire study: The transplants that recipients received were multivisceral, liver-intestinal, or isolated intestinal. The cohort enrolled under 25 intestinal transplant recipients including one retransplant, and a few patients lacking pretransplant specimens were excluded. After intestinal transplantation, graft-versus-host and host-versus-graft alloreactive T cell clones were followed in the graft, circulation and bone marrow using bulk TCR-beta CDR3 sequencing. Donor T cell macrochimerism was defined as a peak of at least 4% donor T cells among recipient peripheral blood mononuclear cells. All recipients received anti-thymocyte globulin induction followed by maintenance tacrolimus and steroids for about three years. Samples from three later patients were sequenced in-house on an Illumina MiSeq with MiXCR processing rather than by the commercial service. To identify alloreactive clones, pre-transplant mixed lymphocyte reaction products were sequenced and then compared with unstimulated pre-transplant donor and recipient T cells.

Libraries were built with the immunoSEQ multiplex PCR assay. In most patients, genomic DNA was isolated using the Qiagen DNeasy Blood and Tissue Kit and sent frozen to Adaptive Biotechnologies for TCR sequencing. For most patients, genomic DNA was subjected to high-throughput TCR-beta CDR3 sequencing by Adaptive Biotechnologies. As for the authors' bioinformatics: TCR sequencing data for some 19 patients were retrieved from Adaptive's ImmunoSEQ software; a few other patients were processed with MiXCR and VDJtools. To correct CD4 versus CD8 sorting errors, sequences present in both subsets at a frequency ratio below 5:1 were removed. CDR3 nucleotide sequences shared by donor and recipient were removed because the origin of these sequences could not be assigned. To count as alloreactive, a clone needed at least 2-fold expansion over unstimulated cells and a minimum CFSE-low frequency of 0.002% (template counts) or 0.001% (read counts). Mappable clones were those detected in sequenced pre-transplant spleen, lymph node, or MLR CFSE-low populations of the donor or recipient. The cumulative frequency of alloreactive clones was calculated as a percentage of all sequences, weighted by copy number. TCRdb holds this immuneACCESS table with in-frame rearrangements only. Some clones are missing; in checked studies, unresolved V genes explain under half, and the rest has no known cause. V and J calls and clone size are those listed in that table; D and trimming were worked out from the DNA. The sample yields about 120,000 clones; just over 90% were counted once. Jointly, the top ten make up roughly 0.23% of the sample.

General findings and caveats noted by the study authors: The conclusions were limited by the relatively low number and heterogeneity of the intestinal transplant patients. Patients with donor T cell macrochimerism had high GvH to HvG T cell clonal ratios in their allografts. GvH clones were detected in recipient bone marrow, and some appeared earlier in ileal mucosa or blood, consistent with an intestinal mucosal origin. Early after transplant, peak levels of circulating GvH clones were associated with declines in HvG clones.

CDR1 and CDR2 were assigned from the germline V gene as MDHEN and SYDVKM. The CDR3 covers 14 residues, taking in both the cysteine and the phenylalanine. The read is trimmed to its CDR3 DNA, 42 bases read in frame from base 1. The V and J ends are trimmed by 6 bases and 4 bases, leaving 13 bases between them. A word on this clone: Its antigen is unknown. Per-base quality was not reported, and no clone a single base away is much larger than it.

This specimen's time point label, per the study, means: cells obtained before transplantation from donor or recipient. CD3+CD4+ and CD3+CD8+ populations were FACS-sorted from unstimulated pre-transplant donor and recipient cells taken from spleen or lymph nodes. Recombination linked TRBV28 to TRBJ1-3; no D gene is confidently identified. Sequenced material: unstimulated CD4+ T cells sorted from spleen or lymph node cells, taken before transplant. The sequence was obtained from a human donor who was the organ donor for an intestinal transplant. The CDR3 region has the sequence CASSPPVVGNTIYF. The nucleotide sequence reads TGTGCCAGCAGCCCCCCGGTAGTAGGAAACACCATATATTTT.